The rows below give T cell receptor beta chains drawn from one sample of a study of cytomegalovirus exposure and HLA in healthy donors. The repertoire was sequenced with immunoSEQ multiplex PCR; TCRdb's copy has only in-frame clones and lacks some. The sample records around 300,000 clones, 84% being singletons. Material: PBMCs. The receptors shown here come from a woman aged 35 to 49 in good health and CMV-seropositive. Each CDR3 is given with its conserved first and last residue. Each record gives: D gene, J gene, clone size, V gene, CDR3 protein, CDR3 DNA. The D gene is left open where the match is weak. A row's size may be missing; if present it is once, few, many or a size class.

>NA|TRBJ1-5|NA|TRBV18
CASSQGRDQPQHF
TGTGCCAGCTCACAGGGGCGCGATCAGCCCCAGCATTTT
>TRBD1|TRBJ2-7|NA|TRBV6-5
CASSYSLAGGYEQYF
TGTGCCAGCAGTTACTCTTTGGCAGGGGGCTACGAGCAGTACTTC
>NA|TRBJ1-1|NA|TRBV20-1
CSATTGPAFF
TGCAGTGCTACGACAGGTCCAGCTTTCTTT
>NA|TRBJ1-6|NA|TRBV7-2
CASSPDRLGSPLHF
TGTGCCAGCAGCCCAGACAGGCTGGGGTCACCCCTCCACTTT
>TRBD1|TRBJ1-1|NA|TRBV19
CASSHNDRGNTEAFF
TGTGCCAGTAGTCACAATGACAGGGGGAACACTGAAGCTTTCTTT
>TRBD1|TRBJ2-7|once|TRBV11-3
CASSFTGVGEQYF
TGTGCCAGCAGCTTTACAGGGGTAGGGGAGCAGTACTTC
>TRBD1|TRBJ2-3|NA|TRBV6-1
CASSEAGGQGTDTQYF
TGTGCCAGCAGTGAAGCGGGGGGACAGGGCACAGATACGCAGTATTTT
>NA|TRBJ1-1|once|TRBV28
CASSPAGAANTEAFF
TGTGCCAGCAGCCCCGCGGGGGCGGCGAACACTGAAGCTTTCTTT
>NA|TRBJ2-3|few|TRBV7-9
CASSSNPDTQYF
TGTGCCAGCAGTAGTAACCCAGATACGCAGTATTTT
>NA|TRBJ1-4|once|TRBV28
CASSLYRARNEKLFF
TGTGCCAGCAGTTTGTACAGGGCTCGCAATGAAAAACTGTTTTTT
>TRBD1|TRBJ2-1|few|TRBV5-6
CASWGTGGRNEQFF
TGTGCCAGCTGGGGGACAGGGGGCAGGAATGAGCAGTTCTTC
>NA|TRBJ1-1|NA|TRBV30
CAWSAQSNTEAFF
TGTGCCTGGAGTGCCCAATCGAACACTGAAGCTTTCTTT
>TRBD2|TRBJ2-1|NA|TRBV19
CASSIVASGDNEQFF
TGTGCCAGTAGTATAGTGGCTAGCGGGGACAATGAGCAGTTCTTC
>NA|TRBJ2-7|NA|TRBV5-4
CASSSSTGNEQYF
TGTGCCAGCAGCTCAAGCACAGGTAACGAGCAGTACTTC
>NA|TRBJ1-5|NA|TRBV10-3
CAISEGTGSVAQHF
TGTGCCATCAGTGAGGGAACAGGGTCCGTGGCCCAGCATTTT
>TRBD2|TRBJ2-5|NA|TRBV29-1
CSVRLAGVQETQYF
TGCAGCGTCAGACTAGCGGGAGTCCAAGAGACCCAGTACTTC
>NA|TRBJ2-1|NA|TRBV28
CASSYREFYNEQFF
TGTGCCAGCAGCTACAGGGAATTCTACAATGAGCAGTTCTTC
>NA|TRBJ1-2|few|TRBV27
CASSPTSGGLWNYGYTF
TGTGCCAGCAGTCCTACCTCGGGGGGGCTGTGGAACTATGGCTACACCTTC
>TRBD1|TRBJ2-7|NA|TRBV11-3
CASSPGGSYEQYF
TGTGCCAGCAGCCCAGGGGGATCCTACGAGCAGTACTTC
>TRBD2|TRBJ2-1|NA|TRBV4-2
CASSQNRLAGEGNNEQFF
TGTGCCAGCAGCCAAAACAGACTAGCGGGAGAGGGTAACAATGAGCAGTTCTTC
>TRBD2|TRBJ2-7|NA|TRBV30
CAWAVGGGTYEQYF
TGTGCCTGGGCCGTCGGGGGGGGCACCTACGAGCAGTACTTC
>NA|TRBJ2-5|NA|TRBV14
CASSPQAAGFRETQYF
TGTGCCAGCAGCCCCCAGGCGGCAGGGTTCAGAGAGACCCAGTACTTC
>NA|TRBJ2-3|NA|TRBV11-3
CASSRGTSTDTQYF
TGTGCCAGCAGCCGAGGGACTAGCACAGATACGCAGTATTTT
>TRBD1|TRBJ1-1|NA|TRBV2
CASSEGGPGQGWNTEAFF
TGTGCCAGCAGTGAAGGGGGACCGGGACAGGGGTGGAACACTGAAGCTTTCTTT
>TRBD2|TRBJ2-1|NA|TRBV7-2
CASSRTSFHEQFF
TGTGCCAGCAGCCGGACTAGCTTCCATGAGCAGTTCTTC
>NA|TRBJ2-1|NA|TRBV30
CAWRRSGSLNEQFF
TGTGCCTGGAGAAGAAGCGGCAGTCTCAATGAGCAGTTCTTC
>NA|TRBJ2-1|NA|TRBV7-2
CASSFYERSNEQFF
TGTGCCAGCAGCTTTTATGAGCGGAGCAATGAGCAGTTCTTC
>TRBD2|TRBJ2-1|NA|TRBV7-6
CASSLESAGAFYNEQFF
TGTGCCAGCAGCTTAGAGTCGGCGGGAGCCTTCTACAATGAGCAGTTCTTC
>TRBD1|TRBJ1-5|NA|TRBV6-5
CASRRGQGDQPQHF
TGTGCCAGCAGACGCGGACAGGGTGATCAGCCCCAGCATTTT
>NA|TRBJ2-7|NA|TRBV18
CASSPKEGLPQQYF
TGTGCCAGCTCACCAAAGGAGGGTCTCCCCCAGCAGTACTTC
>TRBD1|TRBJ1-1|NA|TRBV29-1
CSVGGGHEAFF
TGCAGCGTTGGAGGGGGCCATGAAGCTTTCTTT
>TRBD2|TRBJ2-1|NA|TRBV18
CASSRGGDSVNEQFF
TGTGCCAGCTCCCGGGGGGGGGATTCCGTCAATGAGCAGTTCTTC
>TRBD2|TRBJ2-1|NA|TRBV10-3
CAIKGGWTDEQFF
TGTGCCATCAAGGGAGGGTGGACGGATGAGCAGTTCTTC
>TRBD1|TRBJ1-5|NA|TRBV30
CAWSPGTGNQPQHF
TGTGCCTGGAGTCCCGGGACAGGGAATCAGCCCCAGCATTTT
>NA|TRBJ1-1|NA|TRBV25-1
CASSESLEAFF
TGTGCCAGCAGTGAATCCTTGGAGGCTTTCTTT
>TRBD2|TRBJ2-2|few|TRBV7-3
CASSPPSGTSGNTGELFF
TGTGCCAGCAGCCCCCCCTCCGGGACTAGCGGGAACACCGGGGAGCTGTTTTTT
>TRBD1|TRBJ1-3|NA|TRBV9
CASSVRDRVGNTIYF
TGTGCCAGCAGCGTAAGGGACAGGGTTGGAAACACCATATATTTT
>NA|TRBJ2-5|NA|TRBV30
CAGTTGSTQTQYF
TGTGCCGGTACAACAGGTTCGACTCAGACCCAGTACTTC
>NA|TRBJ2-7|NA|TRBV5-6
CASSLVEGGEQYF
TGTGCCAGCAGCTTGGTCGAGGGAGGCGAGCAGTACTTC
>NA|TRBJ2-7|NA|TRBV28
CASRTSWGPTYEQYF
TGTGCCAGCAGGACCTCATGGGGGCCGACCTACGAGCAGTACTTC
>TRBD2|TRBJ2-5|NA|TRBV11-2
CASSKTSVQETQYF
TGTGCCAGCAGCAAGACTAGCGTACAAGAGACCCAGTACTTC
>TRBD2|TRBJ2-7|NA|TRBV5-4
CASSLAGGRRAYEQYF
TGTGCCAGCAGCTTGGCCGGGGGGAGGAGGGCCTACGAGCAGTACTTC
>TRBD2|TRBJ2-3|once|TRBV2
CASSDSLSGRGADTQYF
TGTGCCAGCAGTGATTCCCTTAGCGGGAGAGGAGCAGATACGCAGTATTTT
>TRBD2|TRBJ2-7|few|TRBV4-2
CASSYGLEGEQYF
TGTGCCAGCAGCTATGGACTAGAAGGCGAGCAGTACTTC
>TRBD1|TRBJ2-6|NA|TRBV9
CASSAEDRPSGANVLTF
TGTGCCAGCAGCGCCGAGGACAGGCCATCGGGGGCCAACGTCCTGACTTTC
>NA|TRBJ1-1|NA|TRBV6-5
CASTASATESFF
TGTGCCAGCACGGCTTCGGCAACAGAGTCTTTCTTT
>TRBD2|TRBJ2-3|NA|TRBV28
CASSLWASGSPDTQYF
TGTGCCAGCAGTTTATGGGCTAGCGGAAGCCCAGATACGCAGTATTTT
>TRBD2|TRBJ2-5|NA|TRBV18
CASSPPGTGGQETQYF
TGTGCCAGCTCACCACCGGGGACGGGAGGGCAAGAGACCCAGTACTTC
>NA|TRBJ2-1|NA|TRBV27
CASSPWTVKGNEQFF
TGTGCCAGCAGTCCGTGGACCGTCAAGGGGAATGAGCAGTTCTTC